The 32 T cell receptor beta chains below were found in one sample sequenced in a study of CD8 T cells in Susac syndrome. An amount of RNA that ranged from roughly 0.5 to 1 ug was reverse transcribed with random hexamers. A single record per CDR3 protein comes from TCRdb applying MiXCR to the immunoSEQ multiplex PCR reads. The sample carries 250,000 to 300,000 distinct CDR3 sequences, around 89% recorded once. Sequencing was performed on CD8+ T cells from PBMCs. The receptor set was obtained from a human donor with multiple sclerosis.

The genes are TRBV24-1 and TRBJ2-3; 9 bases line up with TRBD1. The CDR3 consists of 16 residues. The J segment lost 2 bases and the V segment lost 3 bases, leaving 5 bases of the junction unmatched. CDR1 is KGHDR and CDR2 is SFDVKD in the germline V gene. CDR3 loop: CATSDPDRGVTDTQYF. CDR3 nucleotides: TGTGCCACCAGTGATCCTGACAGGGGGGTCACAGATACGCAGTATTTT.

The rearrangement uses TRBV4-3 and TRBJ2-5, with 7 bases aligning to TRBD1. Germline V gene lookup returns CDR1 LGHNA and CDR2 YSLEER. The CDR3 has 15 residues. The V and J ends lost 1 base and 1 base, in that order; junction bases with no gene match: 3. The CDR3 spells CASSQADRSQETQYF. CDR3 sequence (DNA): TGCGCCAGCAGCCAAGCGGACAGGAGCCAAGAGACCCAGTACTTC.

The V call is TRBV20-1, the J call TRBJ2-7; TRBD2 aligns across 10 bases. The CDR3 runs 16 residues. From germline, CDR1 is DFQATT and CDR2 SNEGSKA (reference sequence). With V trimmed by 0 bases and J by 4 bases, 9 bases remained unmatched. The CDR3 nucleotides are TGCAGTGCTAGAGATCCCAAGGCTAGCGGGAGTTACGAGCAGTACTTC. Residues: CSARDPKASGSYEQYF.

This chain uses TRBV20-1 with TRBJ2-7; TRBD1 is a possible D gene (6 bases). The V gene lost 4 bases and the J gene lost 4 bases, with 17 bases spanning the gap. The CDR3 has 14 amino acids. CDR1 and CDR2 (germline): DFQATT, SNEGSKA (reference sequence). In DNA form, the CDR3 reads TGCAGTGCTAAGACAGGATTAGTCGGATACGAGCAGTACTTC. Its translation: CSAKTGLVGYEQYF.

The chain joins TRBV27 to TRBJ2-3; D not certain. V lost 0 bases and J 3 bases, leaving 13 bases between the germline ends. In germline, CDR1 is MNHEY, CDR2 SMNVEV (reference sequence). This CDR3 is 16 amino acids long. Here the CDR3 reads CASSLSSPRLTDTQYF. For the CDR3, the DNA is TGTGCCAGCAGTTTATCTTCCCCTCGACTGACAGATACGCAGTATTTT.

The chain joins TRBV5-1 to TRBJ2-7, with 8 positions matching TRBD2. CDR3 size: 14 residues. V gave up 4 bases and J gave up 12 bases; unmatched junction bases: 15. Germline V lookup: CDR1 SGHRS, CDR2 YFSETQ. CDR3 DNA: TGCGCCAGCAGCCCGGGTGGTAGCGGGGCCGCGAGGTACTTC. Translating gives CASSPGGSGAARYF. The whole variable domain, filled in from reference TRBV5-1 and TRBJ2-7, reads KAGVTQTPRYLIKTRGQQVTLSCSPISGHRSVSWYQQTPGQGLQFLFEYFSETQRNKGNFPGRFSGRQFSNSRSEMNVSTLELGDSALYLCASSPGGSGAARYFGPGTRLTVT.

For the CDR3, the DNA is TGCAGCGTGTGGGCCGCCACCGGGGAGCTGTTTTTT. Protein sequence: CSVWAATGELFF. V is TRBV29-1 and J is TRBJ2-2, with D uncertain. The germline V gene has CDR1 SQVTM and CDR2 ANQGSEA. Trimming stripped 6 bases from V and 4 bases from J, with 9 bases between. This CDR3 region has 12 residues.

The chain employs TRBV28 and TRBJ2-7; 7 bases are shared with TRBD1. The junction had 10 bases not matched to a gene; V was cut back by 3 bases and J by 2 bases. The CDR3 is 16 residues long. CDR1 is MDHEN, CDR2 SYDVKM, per germline. The CDR3 region has the DNA TGTGCCAGCAGTTTTCGGTACCGGGACAGCGCCTACGAGCAGTACTTC. Translating it yields CASSFRYRDSAYEQYF.

V usage is TRBV15 and J usage is TRBJ2-5; D perhaps matches TRBD2 (6 bases). Trimming took off 8 bases at V and 5 bases at J, with 21 bases between the two ends. From germline, CDR1 is LNHNV and CDR2 YYDKDF (reference sequence). The CDR3 spans 15 residues. The CDR3 DNA reads as TGTGCCACCCGAGTGGGGACTCTTGAGGGGGAGACCCAGTACTTC. Translating gives CATRVGTLEGETQYF.

This clonotype was seen just once. A read error may produce the germline difference seen at one junction end. CDR3 sequence reads: CASSFGSGNRETQYF. The CDR3 region has the DNA TGTGCTAGCAGCTTCGGTAGCGGGAATCGAGAGACCCAGTACTTC. The chain recombines TRBV7-7 with TRBJ2-5; 8 nucleotides align to TRBD2. CDR1 and CDR2 (germline): SSHAT, FNYEAQ (reference sequence). The CDR3 length is 15 residues.

The chain links TRBV7-8 to TRBJ2-2, with 8 bases identical to TRBD2. CDR3 length: 18 amino acids. V lost 2 bases, J lost 4 bases, and 12 bases stayed unmatched. Germline V gene lookup returns CDR1 SGHVS and CDR2 FQNEAQ. The CDR3 DNA reads TGTGCCAGCAGCTTAACAAGAGAAAGCGGGAGCGGCACCGGGGAGCTGTTTTTT. This sequence encodes CASSLTRESGSGTGELFF.

V and J are TRBV15 and TRBJ2-1; 7 nucleotides agree with TRBD2. This CDR3 has 17 amino acids. Germline V gives CDR1 LNHNV, CDR2 YYDKDF (reference sequence). With V trimmed by 1 base and J by 1 base, 7 bases remained unmatched. The CDR3 is CATSRGLAGASYNEQFF. The CDR3 bases are TGTGCCACCAGCAGAGGATTAGCGGGCGCTTCCTACAATGAGCAGTTCTTC.

CDR3 protein: CASFRLRGPIRSPLHF. DNA for the CDR3: TGTGCCAGCTTCCGGCTCAGGGGGCCGATTAGGTCACCCCTCCACTTT. V usage is TRBV25-1 and J usage is TRBJ1-6; 8 nucleotides agree with TRBD1. With 8 bases clipped from V and 10 bases from J, the junction kept 16 bases outside the gene matches. This CDR3 comprises 16 residues. Germline values: CDR1 MGHDK, CDR2 SYGVNS.

This clonotype is a singleton in its sample. V is TRBV7-9 and J is TRBJ2-7; D is perhaps TRBD2 (5 bases). Germline V CDR1 and CDR2: SEHNR, FQNEAQ (reference sequence). This CDR3 is 12 amino acids long. V was shortened by 5 bases and J by 4 bases, with 9 bases between the two germline ends. Here the CDR3 DNA reads TGTGCCAGCAGCACGGGGTGGTACGAGCAGTACTTC. Its protein product is CASSTGWYEQYF.

The chain has TRBV7-6 and TRBJ1-1, with TRBD1 as a possible D gene (6 bases). CDR1 and CDR2 from the germline V gene are SGHVS and FNYEAQ. Trimming stripped 3 bases from V and 4 bases from J, with 12 bases between. This CDR3 is built from 14 residues. CDR3 sequence: CASSLGGGSTEAFF. DNA of the CDR3: TGTGCCAGCAGCTTGGGGGGCGGTAGCACTGAAGCTTTCTTT.

This sequence joins TRBV4-2 and TRBJ2-7, with 7 bases lining up with TRBD2. The CDR3 contains 16 residues. Per germline, CDR1 LGHNA and CDR2 YNFKEQ. Germline trimming cut 0 bases from V and 0 bases from J; bases unmatched to any gene: 5. The CDR3 DNA is TGTGCCAGCAGCCAAGAGGCGGGAGCGAGCTCCTACGAGCAGTACTTC. Translation: CASSQEAGASSYEQYF.

The V gene is TRBV20-1, the J gene TRBJ2-5, with unresolved D. The CDR3 extends over 15 amino acids. Germline V gene lookup returns CDR1 DFQATT and CDR2 SNEGSKA (reference sequence). V lost 0 bases, J lost 0 bases, and 11 bases lay in between. In DNA, the CDR3 is TGCAGTGCTAGAGACCCCTCTTGGTACCAAGAGACCCAGTACTTC. Translated, it gives CSARDPSWYQETQYF.

This clonotype has a single count. The rearrangement links TRBV13 to TRBJ2-1; D is uncertain. The CDR3 consists of 12 residues. The V gene lost 1 base and the J gene lost 5 bases, with 3 bases spanning the gap. Germline V lookup: CDR1 PRHDT, CDR2 FYEKMQ (reference sequence). The CDR3 spells CASSLDDNEQFF. CDR3 bases: TGTGCCAGCAGCTTAGACGACAATGAGCAGTTCTTC.

The J gene is TRBJ2-5, the V gene TRBV12-3 or TRBV12-4, with 7 bases aligning to TRBD2. Unmatched junction bases numbered 5, after V lost 5 bases and J lost 2 bases. The CDR3 totals 14 residues. The CDR3 DNA sequence: TGTGCCAGCAGTCAGGGCGGGGGACAAGAGACCCAGTACTTC. Translated: CASSQGGGQETQYF.

This clonotype appeared a single time. V is TRBV19 and J is TRBJ1-1, with D unclear. This CDR3 is built from 15 residues. Germline assignment: CDR1 LNHDA and CDR2 SQIVND (reference sequence). V was clipped by 7 bases and J by 1 base, with 16 bases between them. The CDR3 coding sequence is TGTGCCAGTAAACCCGTCGGAGGTGGGAACACTGAAGCTTTCTTT. Translating gives CASKPVGGGNTEAFF.

The chain recombines TRBV7-2 with TRBJ2-1; 8 nucleotides align to TRBD2. Looked up from germline, CDR1 is SGHTA and CDR2 is FQGNSA. V trimming: 2 bases; J trimming: 7 bases; junction bases outside the gene matches: 7. CDR3 size: 15 residues. In nucleotides, the CDR3 is TGTGCCAGCAGCTTAATGGTCTCGGGGGGGAATGAGCAGTTCTTC. Translation: CASSLMVSGGNEQFF.

The chain carries TRBV3-1 and TRBJ2-1; 10 positions match TRBD2. Germline CDR1 is LGHDT and CDR2 is YNNKEL (reference sequence). The V and J ends lost 3 bases and 7 bases, in that order; junction bases with no gene match: 3. This CDR3 has 14 amino acids. This chain's CDR3 is CASSQEREGNEQFF. The CDR3 coding sequence is TGTGCCAGCAGCCAGGAGCGGGAGGGAAATGAGCAGTTCTTC.

V usage is TRBV2 and J usage is TRBJ1-1; maybe TRBD1 (5 bases). Per germline, CDR1 SNHLY and CDR2 FYNNEI. The V and J ends lost 5 bases and 3 bases respectively, with 19 bases between them. The CDR3 runs 16 residues. CDR3 loop: CASSLRVTGMDTEAFF. Written as DNA, the CDR3 is TGTGCCAGCAGTCTCAGGGTGACGGGGATGGACACTGAAGCTTTCTTT.

As concerns this clonotype: Mismatch with germline at one junction end may stem from a read error. V and J are TRBV5-1 and TRBJ2-7; 9 bases are a match to TRBD2. Germline CDR1 is SGHRS and CDR2 is YFSETQ. CDR3 length: 14 residues. CDR3 bases: TGCGCCAGCAGCTCTTCCGGGACTAGCTACGAGCAGTGCTTC. As protein: CASSSSGTSYEQCF.

V usage is TRBV19 and J usage is TRBJ2-3, with 8 nucleotides matching TRBD2. Trimming removed 3 bases from V and 4 bases from J; junction bases left unmatched: 3. Germline values: CDR1 LNHDA, CDR2 SQIVND (reference sequence). The CDR3 totals 14 residues. The CDR3 DNA is TGTGCCAGTAGTATTGTACTAGCGGCAGATACGCAGTATTTT. Translating gives CASSIVLAADTQYF.

The V call is TRBV19, the J call TRBJ2-1; the match to TRBD1 covers 8 bases. The trim removed 4 bases at V and 4 bases at J, leaving 6 bases unmatched. CDR1 LNHDA and CDR2 SQIVND come from the germline V gene (reference sequence). The CDR3 extends over 15 amino acids. CDR3 sequence (DNA): TGTGCCAGTAGTACCGCACAGGGGGTATACAATGAGCAGTTCTTC. Residues: CASSTAQGVYNEQFF.

The V call is TRBV28, the J call TRBJ2-7; the D gene could be TRBD1 or TRBD2 (5 bases each). Germline V gene lookup returns CDR1 MDHEN and CDR2 SYDVKM. V dropped 10 bases and J dropped 2 bases, with 12 bases sitting between them. This CDR3 has 12 amino acids. The CDR3 loop reads CATGTGTYEQYF. The DNA for the CDR3 is TGTGCCACGGGGACGGGGACCTACGAGCAGTACTTC.

The V gene is TRBV28, the J gene TRBJ2-7, with TRBD2 matching over 7 bases. Germline V CDR1 and CDR2: MDHEN, SYDVKM. V trimming: 8 bases; J trimming: 3 bases; junction bases outside the gene matches: 7. This CDR3 contains 13 residues. CDR3 region: CASRGRGDYEQYF. The CDR3 region has the DNA TGTGCCAGCCGGGGGAGGGGCGACTACGAGCAGTACTTC.

This rearrangement joins TRBV10-2 to TRBJ1-1; tentatively, D is TRBD1 (5 bases). The length of the CDR3 is 14 residues. The germline V gene encodes CDR1 WSHSY and CDR2 SAAADI. Trimming took off 8 bases at V and 2 bases at J, with 15 bases between the two ends. As DNA, the CDR3 is TGCGCCAGCGACGAGGGACGACTAAACACTGAAGCTTTCTTT. It specifies CASDEGRLNTEAFF.

This chain connects TRBV7-2 to TRBJ1-1; D possibly corresponds to TRBD1 (6 bases). Deletions cut 6 bases from V and 4 bases from J, with 12 bases between. The CDR3 runs 13 residues. Germline V gene data show CDR1 as SGHTA and CDR2 as FQGNSA. The CDR3 is CASRIGGVTEAFF. CDR3 coding DNA: TGTGCCAGCAGGATAGGGGGGGTCACTGAAGCTTTCTTT.

The chain uses TRBV9 and TRBJ2-1; no clear D. Germline loops: CDR1 SGDLS, CDR2 YYNGEE. Trimming left V 3 bases short and J 7 bases short, with 8 bases between. The CDR3 spans 12 residues. This CDR3 reads CASSGNGNEQFF. Written as DNA, the CDR3 is TGTGCCAGCAGCGGGAACGGGAATGAGCAGTTCTTC.

The genes are TRBV30 and TRBJ2-3, with 9 bases identical to TRBD2. The V segment lost 3 bases and the J segment 2 bases; nucleotides outside the gene matches: 6. The CDR3 totals 15 residues. From germline, CDR1 is GTSNPN and CDR2 SVGIG (reference sequence). Written as DNA, the CDR3 is TGTGCCTGGAGGGAGACTAGCGGCATCACAGATACGCAGTATTTT. Translated: CAWRETSGITDTQYF.